These 10 T cell receptor beta chains were sequenced from one sample in a study of CD8+ T cells in alopecia areata. Documented treatment: oral pan-JAK inhibitor, 5-10 mg twice daily. TCR sequencing used cDNA made by reverse transcription of extracted RNA. Generated by immunoSEQ multiplex PCR, the TCRdb table keeps only in-frame clones and is missing some. The table lists approximately 210,000 clones, 50% to 60% of them singletons. Sequencing used CD4+ T cells sorted from blood, obtained at week 4, from a patient treated with tofacitinib. The receptors shown here come from a human donor with alopecia areata.

The chain uses TRBV23-1 and TRBJ2-1, with TRBD1 matching 10 bases. TRBV23-1 is an open reading frame, and its role is uncertain. This CDR3 is built from 18 residues. Germline trimming cut 2 bases from V and 5 bases from J; bases unmatched to any gene: 12. The CDR3, as DNA: TGCGCCAGCAGTCAACCTTGTCCCGGGACAGGGGTTGACAATGAGCAGTTCTTC. This codes for CASSQPCPGTGVDNEQFF.

This clone has a handful of counts. The V and J genes are TRBV4-1 and TRBJ2-3; weak D call: TRBD2 (6 bases). V was clipped by 9 bases and J by 0 bases, with 10 bases between them. Germline V lookup: CDR1 MGHRA, CDR2 YSYEKL. The CDR3 extends over 13 amino acids. The CDR3 DNA follows: TGCGCCAGTCGGGGACTTAGCACAGATACGCAGTATTTT. This encodes CASRGLSTDTQYF.

V usage is TRBV5-1 and J usage is TRBJ1-2, with D unclear. The V end lost 5 bases, the J end lost 4 bases, and 24 bases lay between the germline ends. Germline V gene data show CDR1 as SGHRS and CDR2 as YFSETQ. This CDR3 has 17 amino acids. The CDR3 protein is CASRMEATNRISYGYTF. Written as DNA, the CDR3 is TGCGCCAGCAGGATGGAGGCGACAAATCGAATCTCCTATGGCTACACCTTC.

The chain combines TRBV29-1 with TRBJ2-6, with no clear D. CDR1 and CDR2 from the germline V gene are SQVTM and ANQGSEA. This CDR3 is built from 13 residues. Deletions cut 6 bases from V and 1 base from J, with 7 bases between. CDR3 amino acids: CSVGSSGANVLTF. CDR3 nucleotides: TGCAGCGTCGGCAGTTCTGGGGCCAACGTCCTGACTTTC.

This clone was seen only once. The rearrangement links TRBV4-1 to TRBJ1-2; 8 bases agree with TRBD1. From germline, CDR1 is MGHRA and CDR2 YSYEKL. The junction had 10 bases not matched to a gene; V was cut back by 2 bases and J by 5 bases. This CDR3 has 16 amino acids. CDR3 in amino acids: CASSQRTGYQTYGYTF. CDR3 sequence (DNA): TGCGCCAGCAGCCAACGGACAGGGTATCAAACTTATGGCTACACCTTC.

The V and J genes are TRBV30 and TRBJ1-4; D is unclear. Germline CDR1 GTSNPN, CDR2 SVGIG (reference sequence). The CDR3 loop spans 14 amino acids. V was pared by 4 bases and J by 8 bases, with 17 bases between. Here the CDR3 DNA reads TGTGCCTGGACCCAAGGGATTTCGGGGGAAAAACTGTTTTTT. The encoded protein is CAWTQGISGEKLFF.

The V call is TRBV27, the J call TRBJ2-5, with D uncertain. The CDR3 is 13 residues long. Germline CDR1 MNHEY, CDR2 SMNVEV (reference sequence). The V and J ends lost 8 bases and 2 bases respectively, with 12 bases between them. The CDR3 DNA follows: TGTGCCAGCCAGCATGTGGCACAAGAGACCCAGTACTTC. Translation gives CASQHVAQETQYF.

The J gene is TRBJ2-3, the V gene TRBV7-9, with 7 bases aligning to TRBD1. Germline CDR1 reads SEHNR; CDR2 reads FQNEAQ (reference sequence). V trimming: 5 bases; J trimming: 2 bases; junction bases outside the gene matches: 7. This CDR3 region has 15 residues. DNA for the CDR3: TGTGCCAGCAGCGTGAGGACAGGCTACACAGATACGCAGTATTTT. Protein product: CASSVRTGYTDTQYF.

This clone has a handful of counts. The V gene is TRBV6-5, the J gene TRBJ1-6, with 8 bases aligning to TRBD1. The V and J ends lost 5 bases and 7 bases, in that order; junction bases with no gene match: 7. The germline V gene has CDR1 MNHEY and CDR2 SVGAGI. This CDR3 comprises 15 residues. The CDR3 DNA reads as TGTGCCAGCAGTGGATGGACAGGGAACAATTCACCCCTCCACTTT. Translated: CASSGWTGNNSPLHF.

The V call is TRBV29-1, the J call TRBJ2-2, with D perhaps matching TRBD2 (6 bases). The V end lost 6 bases, the J end lost 5 bases, and 16 bases lay between the germline ends. The germline gives CDR1 SQVTM, CDR2 ANQGSEA. The CDR3 extends over 14 amino acids. CDR3: CSVVGGGQTGELFF. DNA of the CDR3: TGCAGCGTCGTAGGTGGAGGGCAGACCGGGGAGCTGTTTTTT.